This passage covers 10 T cell receptor beta chains from one sample sequenced in a study of T cells after yellow fever vaccination (dated by TCRdb to between 2019 and 2020). The meaning of the sample's treatment or condition label: live attenuated yellow fever vaccine strain. Library creation used 5' RACE. Sequencing relied on an Illumina NovaSeq 6000. TCRdb took the public reads, trimmed them with fastp at Q25, ran MiXCR for clone calling and kept in-frame beta chains. When rows share a CDR3 protein, they turn into one entry using the most common DNA and genes. Recorded for this sample are hundreds of thousands of distinct CDR3 sequences; 7.5% to 9.5% of them occurred a single time. Jointly, the top ten make up about 3.7% of the sample. The input for sequencing was CD4+ T cells sorted from PBMCs, taken 5 days after the yellow fever booster vaccination. These receptors came from a man aged 18 to 29 who received the YFV17D yellow fever vaccine.

This clonotype showed up just a few times. The chain is built from TRBV6-5 and TRBJ1-1; 9 bases agree with TRBD1. V lost 1 base to trimming and J lost 5 bases; unmatched junction nucleotides: 14. In germline, CDR1 is MNHEY, CDR2 SVGAGI. The CDR3 has 18 amino acids. CDR3 DNA sequence: TGTGCCAGCAGTTACTTCACCCCGGGACAGGGAGTGAGTACTGAAGCTTTCTTT. It translates to CASSYFTPGQGVSTEAFF.

At least ten counts were recorded for this clonotype. CDR3 in DNA: TGCAGTGCTAGCCCTAGCGGGGGCGATGAGCAGTTCTTC. Amino acids: CSASPSGGDEQFF. This chain joins TRBV20-1 and TRBJ2-1, with 10 bases lining up with TRBD2. The V gene's germline CDR1 is DFQATT and CDR2 SNEGSKA (reference sequence). This CDR3 region has 13 residues. The junction had 4 bases not matched to a gene; V was cut back by 3 bases and J by 8 bases.

At least ten counts were recorded for this clonotype. One junction end does not reproduce the germline sequence, and a read error may be involved. The chain links TRBV7-2 to TRBJ1-1; D may be TRBD1 (6 bases). The CDR3 consists of 14 residues. CDR1 and CDR2 (germline): SGHTA, FQGNSA. The CDR3 region is CASSLDRWNTEAFF. The CDR3 DNA reads TGTGCCAGCAGTTTAGACAGGTGGAACACTGAAGCTTTCTTT.

This clonotype was recorded a few times. The genes are TRBV4-1 and TRBJ1-1; the match to TRBD1 covers 9 bases. The V gene end was trimmed by 4 bases and the J gene end by 1 base; junction bases not matched to a gene: 7. Germline assignment: CDR1 MGHRA and CDR2 YSYEKL. This CDR3 spans 16 amino acids. The CDR3 protein is CASSPTGTGSNTEAFF. CDR3 nucleotide sequence: TGCGCCAGCAGCCCCACCGGGACAGGGTCGAACACTGAAGCTTTCTTT.

The chain couples TRBV7-8 to TRBJ1-6; no clear D. The CDR3 consists of 13 residues. Germline lookup yields CDR1 SGHVS and CDR2 FQNEAQ. V lost 2 bases and J lost 7, with 6 bases in between. CDR3 DNA sequence: TGTGCCAGCAGCTTAACGCAGAATTCACCCCTCCACTTT. Translation gives CASSLTQNSPLHF.

In this sample, this clonotype turned up a few times. V and J are TRBV5-1 and TRBJ1-2; possibly TRBD1 for D (5 bases). The CDR3 length is 13 residues. The germline CDR1 and CDR2 sequences are SGHRS and YFSETQ. The V end was cut by 0 bases, the J end by 13 bases, with 16 bases between. The CDR3 loop is CASSLVPGGNCTF. CDR3 sequence (DNA): TGCGCCAGCAGCTTGGTCCCGGGGGGGAATTGCACCTTC.

This clonotype turned up a few times. The chain combines TRBV5-5 with TRBJ2-3; D unclear. Trimming took off 2 bases at V and 4 bases at J, with 11 bases between the two ends. The CDR3 consists of 14 residues. CDR1 SGHKS and CDR2 YYEKEE come from the germline V gene (reference sequence). The CDR3, as DNA: TGTGCCAGCAGCTTACTTCCCTCACCAGATACGCAGTATTTT. Translated: CASSLLPSPDTQYF.

This clonotype has ten or more counts. The rearrangement links TRBV5-1 to TRBJ1-1; 8 nucleotides match TRBD1. In germline, CDR1 is SGHRS, CDR2 YFSETQ. V dropped 4 bases and J dropped 4; count of bases not matched to a gene: 3. The CDR3 runs 13 residues. CDR3 amino acids: CASSIGTGTEAFF. The CDR3 DNA sequence: TGCGCCAGCAGCATAGGGACAGGCACTGAAGCTTTCTTT.

This clonotype was observed a few times. V usage is TRBV18 and J usage is TRBJ2-2; TRBD1 aligns across 8 bases. The trim removed 8 bases at V and 2 bases at J, leaving 4 bases unmatched. CDR3 length: 14 amino acids. CDR1 and CDR2 (germline): KGHSH, LQKENI. CDR3 protein: CASGGQVNTGELFF. The CDR3 DNA reads TGTGCCAGCGGGGGACAGGTTAACACCGGGGAGCTGTTTTTT.

This clonotype was picked up a small number of times. The V call is TRBV29-1, the J call TRBJ1-2; no reliable D call. The V end lost 7 bases, the J end lost 4 bases, and 16 bases lay between the germline ends. This CDR3 is built from 13 residues. Germline V gene lookup returns CDR1 SQVTM and CDR2 ANQGSEA. The CDR3 sequence: CSGERGAGYGYTF. In nucleotides, the CDR3 is TGCAGCGGAGAACGGGGTGCTGGCTATGGCTACACCTTC.